The 20 T cell receptor beta chains listed next were all sequenced from one sample in a study of blood T cells in healthy people across ages. A second roughly 6 to 12 cycle PCR used barcoded and J-beta primers. TCRdb used MiXCR to reprocess the 5' RACE reads, holding one entry per CDR3 protein. Counted here are more than 700,000 distinct CDR3 sequences, around half occurring once; the ten biggest clones make up approximately 40%. Sequencing was performed on blood. These receptors were obtained from an elderly man in good health.

CDR3 DNA sequence: TGTGCCAGCAGGCTAGCGGGAGCCCGAGATACGCAGTATTTT. This codes for CASRLAGARDTQYF. The chain carries TRBV27 and TRBJ2-3; 10 bases match TRBD2. The CDR3 contains 14 residues. The V segment lost 6 bases and the J segment 5 bases; nucleotides outside the gene matches: 5. CDR1 and CDR2 from the germline V gene are MNHEY and SMNVEV (reference sequence).

This clonotype turned up a few times. This chain uses TRBV3-1 with TRBJ2-5; no firm D call. The germline gives CDR1 LGHDT, CDR2 YNNKEL (reference sequence). This CDR3 spans 12 amino acids. Deletions cut 2 bases from V and 4 bases from J, with 5 bases between. The CDR3 loop is CASSQRRETQYF. CDR3 in DNA: TGTGCCAGCAGCCAAAGGCGAGAGACCCAGTACTTC.

The gene calls are TRBV6-5 and TRBJ1-2; tentative D call: TRBD1 (6 bases). This CDR3 contains 12 residues. Germline loops: CDR1 MNHEY, CDR2 SVGAGI. V was trimmed by 5 bases and J by 4 bases, leaving 8 bases between them. The CDR3 sequence: CASSKGGYGYTF. The CDR3 DNA is TGTGCCAGCAGTAAAGGGGGCTATGGCTACACCTTC.

This clonotype was picked up many times. The chain uses TRBV14 and TRBJ2-7; D remains unclear. The V and J ends lost 0 bases and 5 bases respectively, with 5 bases between them. Germline V gene data show CDR1 as SGHDN and CDR2 as FVKESK. This CDR3 is built from 12 residues. CDR3 protein: CASSQEGHEQYF. In DNA, the CDR3 is TGTGCCAGCAGCCAAGAAGGGCACGAGCAGTACTTC.

V gene TRBV7-9 combines with J gene TRBJ2-7; tentatively, D is TRBD1 or TRBD2 (5 bases each). The V end was cut by 1 base, the J end by 12 bases, with 16 bases between. The CDR3 spans 13 residues. Germline loops: CDR1 SEHNR, CDR2 FQNEAQ (reference sequence). CDR3 in DNA: TGTGCCAGCAGCTTAGAACGTCGGGGCTACGCGTACTTC. As protein: CASSLERRGYAYF.

A few counts support this clonotype. The chain links TRBV27 to TRBJ2-5; 14 bases are shared with TRBD2. The CDR3 consists of 14 residues. V was pared by 8 bases and J by 5 bases, with 4 bases of the junction left unmatched. The germline gives CDR1 MNHEY, CDR2 SMNVEV (reference sequence). The DNA of the CDR3 is TGTGCCAGCGGACTAGCGGGAGGAGGGGAGACCCAGTACTTC. It yields the protein CASGLAGGGETQYF.

This clonotype has only a few counts. The gene calls are TRBV9 and TRBJ2-7, with TRBD2 matching over 10 bases. Germline CDR1 and CDR2: SGDLS and YYNGEE. J gave up 2 bases and V 0 bases, and 11 bases lay outside the gene matches. The CDR3 extends over 18 amino acids. In DNA form, the CDR3 reads TGTGCCAGCAGCGTAGAGAACGGGAGCGGGAGGGCCACCTACGAGCAGTACTTC. It codes for CASSVENGSGRATYEQYF.

In its sample, this clonotype was seen a few times. The chain uses TRBV29-1 and TRBJ1-1; possibly TRBD1 for D (6 bases). This CDR3 spans 14 amino acids. Germline CDR1 is SQVTM and CDR2 is ANQGSEA. V dropped 5 bases and J dropped 1 base, with 14 bases sitting between them. CDR3 DNA sequence: TGCAGCGTTTCGGGCGGGGGGCCGAACACTGAAGCTTTCTTT. Translated: CSVSGGGPNTEAFF.

This chain uses TRBV10-3 with TRBJ1-6, with 8 bases that match TRBD1. CDR3 length equals 14 residues. Germline-derived CDR1 and CDR2 are ENHRY and SYGVKD. J was trimmed by 5 bases and V by 10 bases; bases with no gene match: 7. The CDR3 protein is CASGQGVNNSPLHF. The CDR3, as DNA: TGTGCCAGTGGACAGGGAGTGAATAATTCACCCCTCCACTTT.

The table lists this clonotype with a few counts. DNA of the CDR3: TGTGCCAGCAGTGAAGCCCCCGGGAGAGGATCCTACAATGAGCAGTTCTTC. This gives the protein CASSEAPGRGSYNEQFF. The chain couples TRBV25-1 to TRBJ2-1; tentative D call: TRBD2 (6 bases). V shed 2 bases and J shed 1 base, with 15 bases lying between them. The germline CDR1 and CDR2 sequences are MGHDK and SYGVNS. The CDR3 sequence is 17 residues long.

The chain combines TRBV6-5 with TRBJ2-4; perhaps TRBD1 as D (5 bases). The V gene's germline CDR1 is MNHEY and CDR2 SVGAGI. V was pared by 6 bases and J by 13 bases, with 13 bases between. The CDR3 extends over 11 amino acids. The CDR3 reads CASSGQGKQYF. The DNA of the CDR3 is TGTGCCAGCAGCGGCCAGGGAAAGCAGTACTTC.

The gene calls are TRBV19 and TRBJ2-5; D unresolved. Trimming cost V 5 bases and J 11 bases, with 21 bases left between them. Germline CDR1 LNHDA, CDR2 SQIVND (reference sequence). This CDR3 spans 14 amino acids. The DNA of the CDR3 is TGTGCCAGTAGTGGGGTTTACGGCGTAAATGAGCAGTACTTC. Protein product: CASSGVYGVNEQYF.

This clonotype was seen a handful of times. The V gene is TRBV21-1, the J gene TRBJ2-1; TRBD1, as called in the table, went unchecked against the DNA. TRBV21-1 represents a pseudogene. The CDR3 covers 16 residues. The CDR3 coding sequence is TGTGCCAGCAGCAAAGGGGACAGGGGAAGGGACAATGAGCAGTTCTTC. Encoded protein: CASSKGDRGRDNEQFF.

This clonotype was seen a few times. The V and J genes are TRBV27 and TRBJ2-7, with 8 bases identical to TRBD1. Germline lookup yields CDR1 MNHEY and CDR2 SMNVEV (reference sequence). Trimming at V came to 5 bases and at J to 4 bases, leaving 10 bases not matched to a gene. The CDR3 has 15 amino acids. The CDR3 loop is CASSRPRTGSYEQYF. DNA of the CDR3: TGTGCCAGCAGTCGACCCCGGACAGGGTCGTACGAGCAGTACTTC.

The rearrangement links TRBV2 to TRBJ1-1, with 10 bases fitting TRBD1. Germline loops: CDR1 SNHLY, CDR2 FYNNEI. The CDR3 spans 17 residues. J lost 7 bases, V lost 6 bases, and 17 bases had no gene match. CDR3 region: CASSPGQGRGGRVEAFF. For the CDR3, the DNA is TGTGCCAGCAGCCCGGGACAGGGGCGAGGAGGTCGGGTTGAAGCTTTCTTT. Variable domain in full (rest from reference TRBV2 and TRBJ1-1): EPEVTQTPSHQVTQMGQEVILRCVPISNHLYFYWYRQILGQKVEFLVSFYNNEISEKSEIFDDQFSVERPDGSNFTLKIRSTKLEDSAMYFCASSPGQGRGGRVEAFFGQGTRLTVV.

The chain couples TRBV10-1 to TRBJ2-3, with D uncertain. This CDR3 contains 12 residues. Trimming left V 3 bases short and J 14 bases short, with 15 bases between. Germline CDR1 WNHNN, CDR2 SYGVQD (reference sequence). The CDR3 DNA reads TGCGCCAGCAGTGATGTGCTTGGATACGCGTATTTT. The encoded protein is CASSDVLGYAYF.

The chain recombines TRBV7-3 with TRBJ2-3; D may be TRBD1 or TRBD2 (5 bases each). Trimming left V 5 bases short and J 0 bases short, with 15 bases between. In germline, CDR1 is SGHTA, CDR2 FQGTGA. This CDR3 spans 16 amino acids. CDR3 sequence: CASSPRGRPSTDTQYF. DNA for the CDR3: TGTGCCAGCAGCCCACGGGGACGCCCAAGCACAGATACGCAGTATTTT.

There are many counts of this clonotype. This rearrangement joins TRBV27 to TRBJ2-7, with D tentatively TRBD1 (5 bases). Germline V CDR1 and CDR2: MNHEY, SMNVEV (reference sequence). CDR3 length: 11 residues. The V and J ends lost 7 bases and 7 bases respectively, with 11 bases between them. The CDR3 DNA reads TGTGCCAGCACAAATAGGGGAGAGCAGTACTTC. Amino acid sequence: CASTNRGEQYF.

The chain carries TRBV9 and TRBJ2-3; TRBD2 aligns across 10 bases. This CDR3 has 16 residues. Germline values: CDR1 SGDLS, CDR2 YYNGEE. The V segment lost 3 bases and the J segment 6 bases; nucleotides outside the gene matches: 10. CDR3 nucleotide sequence: TGTGCCAGCAGCGGCCGGAGCGGGAGGGCCGTCGATACGCAGTATTTT. Translating it yields CASSGRSGRAVDTQYF.

This clonotype was detected a few times. The CDR3 region has the DNA TGTGCCAGCAGTATAGACAGGGTAATGGGCTACACCTTC. Translating it yields CASSIDRVMGYTF. V usage is TRBV27 and J usage is TRBJ1-2, with TRBD1 matching 7 bases. The ends lost 5 bases at V and 8 bases at J; junction bases unmatched: 8. The CDR3 covers 13 residues. Germline V gene lookup returns CDR1 MNHEY and CDR2 SMNVEV (reference sequence).